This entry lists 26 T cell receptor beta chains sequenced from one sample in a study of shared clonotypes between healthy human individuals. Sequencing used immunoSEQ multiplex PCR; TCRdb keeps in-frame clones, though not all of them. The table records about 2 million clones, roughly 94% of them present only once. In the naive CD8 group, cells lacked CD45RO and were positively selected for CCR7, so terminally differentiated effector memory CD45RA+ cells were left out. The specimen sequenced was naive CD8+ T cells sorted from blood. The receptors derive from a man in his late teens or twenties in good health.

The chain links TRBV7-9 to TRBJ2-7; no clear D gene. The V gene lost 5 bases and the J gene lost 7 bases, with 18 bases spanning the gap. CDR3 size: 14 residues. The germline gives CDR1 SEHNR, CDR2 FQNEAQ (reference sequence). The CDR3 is CASSLLLMGPEQYF. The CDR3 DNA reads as TGTGCCAGCAGCCTACTTTTAATGGGTCCGGAGCAGTACTTC. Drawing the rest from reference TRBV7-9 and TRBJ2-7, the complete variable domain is DTGVSQNPRHKITKRGQNVTFRCDPISEHNRLYWYRQTLGQGPEFLTYFQNEAQLEKSRLLSDRFSAERPKGSFSTLEIQRTEQGDSAMYLCASSLLLMGPEQYFGPGTRLTVT.

As DNA, the CDR3 is TGTGCCAGCAGCCCGCCGCTTACGTACCAAGAGACCCAGTACTTC. The encoded protein is CASSPPLTYQETQYF. The chain uses TRBV7-8 and TRBJ2-5; D remains ambiguous. Trimming took off 5 bases at V and 0 bases at J, with 13 bases between the two ends. Per the germline V gene, CDR1 is SGHVS and CDR2 is FQNEAQ. This CDR3 spans 15 amino acids.

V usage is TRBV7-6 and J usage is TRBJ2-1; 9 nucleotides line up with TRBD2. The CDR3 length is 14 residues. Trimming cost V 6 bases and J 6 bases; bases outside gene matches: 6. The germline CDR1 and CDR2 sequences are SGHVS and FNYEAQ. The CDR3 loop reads CASSSSGAPNEQFF. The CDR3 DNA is TGTGCCAGCAGTTCTAGCGGGGCCCCCAATGAGCAGTTCTTC.

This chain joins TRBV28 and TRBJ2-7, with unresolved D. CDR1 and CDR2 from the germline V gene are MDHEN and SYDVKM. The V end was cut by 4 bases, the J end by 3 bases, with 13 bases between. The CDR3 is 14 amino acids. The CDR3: CASSSYRTLYEQYF. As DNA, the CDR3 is TGTGCCAGCAGTTCCTACCGTACACTCTACGAGCAGTACTTC.

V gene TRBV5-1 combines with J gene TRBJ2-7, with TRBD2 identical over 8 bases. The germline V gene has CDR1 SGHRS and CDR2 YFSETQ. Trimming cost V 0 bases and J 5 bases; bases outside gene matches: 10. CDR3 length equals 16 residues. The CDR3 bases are TGCGCCAGCAGCTTGGAGGTGTACCGGGAGGGTGACGAGCAGTACTTC. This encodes CASSLEVYREGDEQYF.

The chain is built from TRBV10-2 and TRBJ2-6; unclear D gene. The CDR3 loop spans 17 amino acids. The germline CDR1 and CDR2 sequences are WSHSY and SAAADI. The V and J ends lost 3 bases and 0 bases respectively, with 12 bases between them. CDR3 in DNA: TGCGCCAGCAGTGACTTAGGGAATAGCTCTGGGGCCAACGTCCTGACTTTC. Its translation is CASSDLGNSSGANVLTF.

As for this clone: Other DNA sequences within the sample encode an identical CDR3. CDR3 DNA: TGCGCCAGCAGCCAAGAAGTGGGGACTGAAGCTTTCTTT. Protein product: CASSQEVGTEAFF. The genes are TRBV4-1 and TRBJ1-1; no definite D call. This CDR3 is built from 13 residues. Germline values: CDR1 MGHRA, CDR2 YSYEKL. Trimming took 0 bases from V and 5 from J, leaving 7 bases between them.

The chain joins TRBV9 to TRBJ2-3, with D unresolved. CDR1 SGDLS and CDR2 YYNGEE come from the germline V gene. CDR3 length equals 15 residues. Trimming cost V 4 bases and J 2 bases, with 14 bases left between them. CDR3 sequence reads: CASSPQDGITDTQYF. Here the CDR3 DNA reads TGTGCCAGCAGCCCCCAGGATGGGATCACAGATACGCAGTATTTT.

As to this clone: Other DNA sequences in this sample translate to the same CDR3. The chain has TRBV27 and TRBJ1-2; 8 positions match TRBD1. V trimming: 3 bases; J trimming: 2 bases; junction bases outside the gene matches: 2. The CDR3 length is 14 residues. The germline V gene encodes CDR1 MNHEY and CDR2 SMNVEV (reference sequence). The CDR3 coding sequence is TGTGCCAGCAGTTTGACAGGGGCCAACTATGGCTACACCTTC. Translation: CASSLTGANYGYTF.

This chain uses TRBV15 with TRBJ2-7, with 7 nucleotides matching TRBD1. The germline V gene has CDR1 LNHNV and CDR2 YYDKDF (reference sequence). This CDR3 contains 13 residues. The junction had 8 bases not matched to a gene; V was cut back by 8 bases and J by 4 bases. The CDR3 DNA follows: TGTGCCACCGCCAGGGGGACGGGGTACGAGCAGTACTTC. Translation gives CATARGTGYEQYF.

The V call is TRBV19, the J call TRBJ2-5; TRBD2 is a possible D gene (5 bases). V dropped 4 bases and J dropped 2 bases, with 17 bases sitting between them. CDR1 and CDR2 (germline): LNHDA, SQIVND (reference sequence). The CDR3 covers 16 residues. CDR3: CASSTRPAGLQETQYF. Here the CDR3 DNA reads TGTGCCAGTAGTACCCGTCCTGCCGGACTTCAAGAGACCCAGTACTTC.

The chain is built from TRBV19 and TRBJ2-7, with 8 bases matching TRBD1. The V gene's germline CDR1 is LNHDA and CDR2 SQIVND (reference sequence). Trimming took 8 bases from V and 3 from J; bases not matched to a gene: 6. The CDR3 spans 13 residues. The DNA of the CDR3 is TGTGCCAGTGGGTCAGGACAGGGCTACGAGCAGTACTTC. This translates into CASGSGQGYEQYF.

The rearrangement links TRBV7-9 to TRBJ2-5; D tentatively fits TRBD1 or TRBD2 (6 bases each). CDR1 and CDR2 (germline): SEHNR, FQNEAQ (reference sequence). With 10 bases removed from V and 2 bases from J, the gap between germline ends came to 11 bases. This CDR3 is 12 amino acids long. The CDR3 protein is CATGGGQETQYF. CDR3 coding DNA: TGTGCCACCGGAGGGGGGCAAGAGACCCAGTACTTC.

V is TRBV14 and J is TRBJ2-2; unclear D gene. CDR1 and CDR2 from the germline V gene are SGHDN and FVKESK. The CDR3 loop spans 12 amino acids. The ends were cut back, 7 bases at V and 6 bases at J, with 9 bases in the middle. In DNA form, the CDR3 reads TGTGCCAGCAAGGGATGGTCCGGGGAGCTGTTTTTT. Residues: CASKGWSGELFF.

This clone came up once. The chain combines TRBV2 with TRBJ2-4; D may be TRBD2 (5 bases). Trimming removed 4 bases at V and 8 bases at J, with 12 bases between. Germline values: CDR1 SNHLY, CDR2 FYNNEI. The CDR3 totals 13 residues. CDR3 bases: TGTGCCAGCAGTGGTGGGAGCGAGTACATTCAGTACTTC. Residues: CASSGGSEYIQYF.

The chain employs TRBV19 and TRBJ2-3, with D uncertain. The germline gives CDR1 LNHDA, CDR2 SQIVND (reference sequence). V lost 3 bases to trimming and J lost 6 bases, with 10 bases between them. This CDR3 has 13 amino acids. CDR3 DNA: TGTGCCAGTAGTATGGTTCCCCGGGATACGCAGTATTTT. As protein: CASSMVPRDTQYF. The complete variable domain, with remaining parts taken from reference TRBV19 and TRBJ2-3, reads DGGITQSPKYLFRKEGQNVTLSCEQNLNHDAMYWYRQDPGQGLRLIYYSQIVNDFQKGDIAEGYSVSREKKESFPLTVTSAQKNPTAFYLCASSMVPRDTQYFGPGTRLTVL.

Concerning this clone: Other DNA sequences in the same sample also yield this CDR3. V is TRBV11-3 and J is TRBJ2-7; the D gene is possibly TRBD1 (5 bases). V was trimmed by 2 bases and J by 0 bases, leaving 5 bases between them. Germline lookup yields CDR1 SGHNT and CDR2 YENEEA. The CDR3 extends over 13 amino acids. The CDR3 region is CASSLQGSYEQYF. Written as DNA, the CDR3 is TGTGCCAGCAGCTTACAGGGCTCCTACGAGCAGTACTTC.

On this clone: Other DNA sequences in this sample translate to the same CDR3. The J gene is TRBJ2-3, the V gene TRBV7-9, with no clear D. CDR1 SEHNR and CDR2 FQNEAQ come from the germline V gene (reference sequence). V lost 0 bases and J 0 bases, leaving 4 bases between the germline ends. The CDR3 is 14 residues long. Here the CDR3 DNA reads TGTGCCAGCAGCTTAGCGCCCAGCACAGATACGCAGTATTTT. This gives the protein CASSLAPSTDTQYF.

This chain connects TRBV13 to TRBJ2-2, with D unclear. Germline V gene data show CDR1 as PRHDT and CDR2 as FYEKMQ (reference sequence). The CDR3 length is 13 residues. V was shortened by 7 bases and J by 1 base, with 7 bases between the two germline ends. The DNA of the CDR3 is TGTGCCAGCACGGCAGGGAACACCGGGGAGCTGTTTTTT. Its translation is CASTAGNTGELFF.

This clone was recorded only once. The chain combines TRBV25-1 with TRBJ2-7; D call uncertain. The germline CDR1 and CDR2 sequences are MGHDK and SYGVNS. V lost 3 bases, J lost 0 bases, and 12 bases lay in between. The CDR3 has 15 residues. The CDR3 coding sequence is TGTGCCAGCAGTGACACGTGGGTCGGCTCCTACGAGCAGTACTTC. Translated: CASSDTWVGSYEQYF.

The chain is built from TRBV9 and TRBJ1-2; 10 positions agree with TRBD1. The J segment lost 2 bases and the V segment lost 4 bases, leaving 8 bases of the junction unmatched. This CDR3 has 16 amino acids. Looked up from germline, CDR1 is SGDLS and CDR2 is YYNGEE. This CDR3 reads CASSQWTGGMNYGYTF. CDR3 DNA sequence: TGTGCCAGCAGCCAATGGACAGGGGGGATGAACTATGGCTACACCTTC.

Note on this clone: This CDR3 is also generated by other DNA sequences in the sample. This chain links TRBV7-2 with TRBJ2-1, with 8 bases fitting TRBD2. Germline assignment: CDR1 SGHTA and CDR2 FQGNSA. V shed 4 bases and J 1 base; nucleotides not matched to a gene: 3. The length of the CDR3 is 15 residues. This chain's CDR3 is CASSSIAGSYNEQFF. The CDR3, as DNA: TGTGCCAGCAGCTCAATAGCGGGATCCTACAATGAGCAGTTCTTC.

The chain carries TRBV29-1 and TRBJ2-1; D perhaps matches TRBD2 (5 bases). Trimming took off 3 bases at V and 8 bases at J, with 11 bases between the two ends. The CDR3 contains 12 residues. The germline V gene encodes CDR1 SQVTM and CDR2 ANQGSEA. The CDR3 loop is CSVDASLDEQFF. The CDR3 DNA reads TGCAGCGTTGATGCTAGCCTCGATGAGCAGTTCTTC.

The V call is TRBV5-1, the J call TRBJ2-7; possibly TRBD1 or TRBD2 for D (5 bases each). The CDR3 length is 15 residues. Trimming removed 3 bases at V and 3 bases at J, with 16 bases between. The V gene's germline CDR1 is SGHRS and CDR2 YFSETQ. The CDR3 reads CASSWNGGILYEQYF. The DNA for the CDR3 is TGCGCCAGCAGCTGGAATGGGGGTATCCTCTACGAGCAGTACTTC.

CDR3 loop: CASSSTEEAEKLFF. For the CDR3, the DNA is TGTGCCAGCAGCTCGACAGAAGAGGCGGAAAAACTGTTTTTT. The chain has TRBV7-9 and TRBJ1-4; D perhaps matches TRBD1 (5 bases). The length of the CDR3 is 14 residues. Germline CDR1 is SEHNR and CDR2 is FQNEAQ (reference sequence). The ends were cut back, 4 bases at V and 8 bases at J, with 14 bases in the middle.

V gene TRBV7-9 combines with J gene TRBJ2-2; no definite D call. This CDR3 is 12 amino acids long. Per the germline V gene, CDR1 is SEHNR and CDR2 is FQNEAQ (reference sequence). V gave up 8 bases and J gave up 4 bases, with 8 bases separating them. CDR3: CASAIFTGELFF. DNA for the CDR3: TGTGCCAGCGCGATTTTCACCGGGGAGCTGTTTTTT.